This is a list of T cell receptor beta chains from one sample in a study of T cells after yellow fever vaccination. MiXCR, applied by TCRdb to the 5' RACE reads, yields one record per CDR3 protein. In the table there are 60,000 to 75,000 distinct CDR3 sequences, just over 6.5% of which are singletons. This specimen was CD8+ T cells sorted from PBMCs, taken roughly 47 days after the first yellow fever vaccination. These receptors originate from a man between 18 and 35 years old who received the YFV17D yellow fever vaccine. The CDR3 runs from the conserved cysteine through the conserved F or W. Fields, in order: D gene, CDR3 length, clone size, J gene, V gene, CDR3 DNA, CDR3 protein. A D gene is named only where the DNA matches it firmly. A row's size may be missing; if present it is once, few, many or a size class.

D: -
length: 14
size: many
J: TRBJ1-2
V: TRBV5-1
DNA: TGCGCCAGCGGACCTCCGGGGAGGCTCGTTGGCTACACCTTC
CDR3: CASGPPGRLVGYTF

D: -
length: 14
size: many
J: TRBJ2-7
V: TRBV11-2
DNA: TGTGCCAGCAGCTTAGGGCACAATTACTACGAGCAGTACTTC
CDR3: CASSLGHNYYEQYF

D: -
length: 13
size: many
J: TRBJ2-2
V: TRBV5-6
DNA: TGTGCCAGCAGCTTGGGGACCGCCGGGGAGCTGTTTTTT
CDR3: CASSLGTAGELFF

D: TRBD1
length: 14
size: -
J: TRBJ2-7
V: TRBV3-1
DNA: TGTGCCAGCAGCCAAGGGACAGGGATCCTCGAGCAGTACTTC
CDR3: CASSQGTGILEQYF

D: -
length: 14
size: many
J: TRBJ2-7
V: TRBV4-1
DNA: TGCGCCAGCAGCCAAGCGGGCAGGGATACTGTGCAGTACTTC
CDR3: CASSQAGRDTVQYF

D: -
length: 12
size: few
J: TRBJ2-7
V: TRBV30
DNA: TGTGCCTGGAGTGGACAACCGTACGAGCAGTACTTC
CDR3: CAWSGQPYEQYF

D: -
length: 19
size: many
J: TRBJ2-3
V: TRBV6-5
DNA: TGTGCCAGCAGTTATGAGCGGGCGCCGTACGTTTCTAGCACAGATACGCAGTATTTT
CDR3: CASSYERAPYVSSTDTQYF

D: -
length: 17
size: many
J: TRBJ2-3
V: TRBV28
DNA: TGTGCCAGCAGTCTCTTCTCGACAGTTACTAGCACAGATACGCAGTATTTT
CDR3: CASSLFSTVTSTDTQYF

D: -
length: 17
size: many
J: TRBJ2-3
V: TRBV7-2
DNA: TGTGCCAGCAGCTTAGTAGGGGGAGGGACTAGCACAGATACGCAGTATTTT
CDR3: CASSLVGGGTSTDTQYF

D: -
length: 14
size: few
J: TRBJ2-7
V: TRBV6-5
DNA: TGTGCCAGCAGTTATGTGGGGGCGACCTACGAGCAGTACTTC
CDR3: CASSYVGATYEQYF

D: -
length: 11
size: many
J: TRBJ1-1
V: TRBV13
DNA: TGTGCCAGTAGGGCGTACACTGAAGCTTTCTTT
CDR3: CASRAYTEAFF

D: TRBD2
length: 20
size: many
J: TRBJ2-1
V: TRBV4-2
DNA: TGTGCCAGCAGCCAACTTAGCGGGGGGGACGGGGAGAGGGTGCGTGATGAGCAGTTCTTC
CDR3: CASSQLSGGDGERVRDEQFF

D: -
length: 14
size: many
J: TRBJ1-1
V: TRBV7-9
DNA: TGTGCCAGCAGCTTAACACAGATAAACACTGAAGCTTTCTTT
CDR3: CASSLTQINTEAFF

D: TRBD2
length: 14
size: -
J: TRBJ2-7
V: TRBV5-4
DNA: TGTGCCAGCAGCTTCTATGCGGGGGCCTACGAGCAGTACTTC
CDR3: CASSFYAGAYEQYF

D: -
length: 14
size: many
J: TRBJ1-1
V: TRBV12-3/TRBV12-4
DNA: TGTGCCAGCTGGGATATGGGATGGGACACTGAAGCTTTCTTT
CDR3: CASWDMGWDTEAFF

D: -
length: 16
size: many
J: TRBJ2-3
V: TRBV27
DNA: TGTGCCAGCAGTCCGATGGCGGGCGCTGCACAAGATACGCAGTATTTT
CDR3: CASSPMAGAAQDTQYF

D: TRBD1
length: 18
size: few
J: TRBJ1-1
V: TRBV6-4
DNA: TGTGCCAGCAGTGCCTCCCCGTATCCGGACAGGGCTTCCACTGAAGCTTTCTTT
CDR3: CASSASPYPDRASTEAFF

D: TRBD1
length: 16
size: many
J: TRBJ2-1
V: TRBV5-6
DNA: TGTGCCAGCAGCCCGTGGACAGGGGTTACCTACAATGAGCAGTTCTTC
CDR3: CASSPWTGVTYNEQFF

D: -
length: 12
size: few
J: TRBJ2-7
V: TRBV5-6
DNA: TGTGCCAGCAGCGTCGGGGGCTACGAGCAGTACTTC
CDR3: CASSVGGYEQYF

D: TRBD2
length: 15
size: many
J: TRBJ2-3
V: TRBV7-6
DNA: TGTGCCAGCAGCGCGAGCGGGGCCAGCACAGATACGCAGTATTTT
CDR3: CASSASGASTDTQYF

D: -
length: 14
size: many
J: TRBJ1-1
V: TRBV6-1
DNA: TGTGCCAGCAGTGGCATCCCGGGAGACACTGAAGCTTTCTTT
CDR3: CASSGIPGDTEAFF

D: TRBD1
length: 15
size: few
J: TRBJ2-1
V: TRBV7-9
DNA: TGTGCCAGCAGCTCGGGACAGGGGGTTCTGTATGAGCAGTTCTTC
CDR3: CASSSGQGVLYEQFF

D: TRBD2
length: 14
size: many
J: TRBJ2-5
V: TRBV7-2
DNA: TGTGCCAGCAGCCCCACGACTAGCGGGGGGACCCAGTACTTC
CDR3: CASSPTTSGGTQYF

D: -
length: 15
size: few
J: TRBJ2-2
V: TRBV6-5
DNA: TGTGCCAGCAGTTACAGGTGGCCCGAGACCGGGGAGCTGTTTTTT
CDR3: CASSYRWPETGELFF

D: -
length: 15
size: few
J: TRBJ2-3
V: TRBV12-5
DNA: TGTGCTAGTGGTTTGTACGGGGGGCACACAGATACGCAGTATTTT
CDR3: CASGLYGGHTDTQYF

D: -
length: 18
size: -
J: TRBJ1-3
V: TRBV4-1
DNA: TGCGCCAGCAGCCAAGAGCCTTTAGGAGAGTTACTTGGAAACACCATATATTTT
CDR3: CASSQEPLGELLGNTIYF

D: TRBD1
length: 15
size: many
J: TRBJ1-5
V: TRBV12-3/TRBV12-4
DNA: TGTGCCAGCAGCCTCGGACAGGGGAAGAGTCAGCCCCAGCATTTT
CDR3: CASSLGQGKSQPQHF

D: TRBD2
length: 20
size: many
J: TRBJ2-1
V: TRBV7-2
DNA: TGTGCCAGCAGCTTCGGAAAGGGGACTAGCGGGGGGGCGACCTACAATGAGCAGTTCTTC
CDR3: CASSFGKGTSGGATYNEQFF

D: TRBD1
length: 17
size: many
J: TRBJ2-5
V: TRBV12-3/TRBV12-4
DNA: TGTGCCAGCAGACCACCCAGACAGGGAATGCCTCAAGAGACCCAGTACTTC
CDR3: CASRPPRQGMPQETQYF